The clone carrying this T cell receptor beta chain occurred many times. Its antigen is unidentified. The data derive from a study of T cells after yellow fever vaccination. Findings of the study overall: Clonotypes appearing in both CD4 and CD8 compartments existed, and their share was small.

TCRdb analysed the 5' RACE reads with MiXCR anew, one entry per CDR3 protein. The data show roughly 120,000 distinct CDR3 sequences, with around 6.7% seen just once and 2.7% held by the top ten. V trimming: 6 bases; J trimming: 4 bases; junction bases outside the gene matches: 7. CDR3 length: 16 residues. This TCR derives from a man younger than 35 who received the YFV17D yellow fever vaccine. Source: CD4+ T cells sorted from PBMCs, taken about 41 days after the first yellow fever vaccination. The chain has TRBV12-3 or TRBV12-4 and TRBJ2-3, with TRBD2 matching 13 bases. The CDR3 sequence is CASSSTSGGPPDTQYF. The DNA of the CDR3 is TGTGCCAGCAGCTCGACTAGCGGGGGGCCCCCAGATACGCAGTATTTT.